Sequencing of this T cell receptor beta chain was carried out in a study of T cells after yellow fever vaccination. Study information: SMART-Seq v4 Ultra Low Input prepared the low-cell-number fractions.

Findings of the study overall: Weaker in magnitude, the secondary response showed a faster peak on day 5 versus 15.

They built TCR cDNA with 5'RACE template switching, a step that put in a universal primer site and UMIs. Using its own MiXCR run on the 5' RACE reads, TCRdb lists one record per CDR3 protein. The sample lists roughly 150,000 distinct CDR3 sequences; about 7% were seen once. This clonotype was recorded at least ten times. Its specificity is unknown. CDR3 size: 17 residues. In germline, CDR1 is SGHRS, CDR2 YFSETQ. The V segment lost 6 bases and the J segment 1 base; nucleotides outside the gene matches: 13. The sample here was CD4+ T cells sorted from PBMCs, taken 10 days after the yellow fever booster vaccination. The J gene is TRBJ1-5, the V gene TRBV5-1; 7 nucleotides align to TRBD1. The clonotype originates from a man aged 25 to 40 who received the YFV17D yellow fever vaccine. The CDR3 reads CASKSNVGGWSNQPQHF. For the CDR3, the DNA is TGCGCCAGCAAGTCCAACGTAGGGGGCTGGAGCAATCAGCCCCAGCATTTT.